This T cell receptor (beta chain) was identified in a study of OX40 agonist ivuxolimab in advanced cancers. Study as a whole: Dose-escalation cases comprised hepatocellular carcinoma, melanoma, renal cell or head and neck cancer.

Looked up from germline, CDR1 is SNHLY and CDR2 is FYNNEI. Trimming stripped 5 bases from V and 1 base from J, with 8 bases between. This CDR3 is 13 amino acids long. The repertoire was sequenced with immunoSEQ multiplex PCR; TCRdb's copy has only in-frame clones and lacks some. The sample yields tens of thousands of clones, 86% seen once. The chain couples TRBV2 to TRBJ1-1, with no clear D. Source: CD4+ or CD8+ T cells sorted from blood, taken in a trial of the OX40 agonist ivuxolimab. This clonotype originated in an adult with an advanced solid tumor such as melanoma, head and neck, liver or kidney cancer. As DNA, the CDR3 is TGTGCCAGCAGTAGGGCCCCGAACACTGAAGCTTTCTTT. This sequence encodes CASSRAPNTEAFF.